These T cell receptor beta chains were read from a single sample in a study of Tregs in tolerant kidney transplant recipients. The assay was immunoSEQ multiplex PCR, and TCRdb's table has in-frame clones only and misses some. This sample has tens of thousands of clones, with more than 85% found just once. The sequences come from CD4+ T cells from blood (PBMCs), collected 12 months after the transplant. The receptor source for this set is a human patient who received a combined kidney and bone marrow transplant. Part of the T cell pool may stem from the graft donor. Each CDR3 is given with its conserved first and last residue. A D gene is named only where the DNA matches it firmly. Some rows have no size entry. The others give once, few or many, or a class for an expanded clone.

V gene	clone size	D gene	J gene	CDR3 DNA	CDR3 protein
TRBV30	-	-	TRBJ2-2	TGTGCCTGGAGAAGGGACTTTCCCGGGGAGCTGTTTTTT	CAWRRDFPGELFF
TRBV6-7	few	TRBD1	TRBJ1-5	TGTGCCAGCAGTTACGCAGGGACAGGGGGGCGTCAGCCCCAGCATTTT	CASSYAGTGGRQPQHF
TRBV7-9	once	-	TRBJ2-2	TGTGCCAGCAGCATCACAGGAGCCGGGGAGCTGTTTTTT	CASSITGAGELFF
TRBV7-3	-	-	TRBJ2-1	TGTGCCAGCAGCCGAAAGCTGGACAGAAGCGAACCAAATGAGCAGTTCTTC	CASSRKLDRSEPNEQFF
TRBV2	few	-	TRBJ2-2	TGTGCCAGCCGAGGGGGGGCCGGGGAGCTGTTTTTT	CASRGGAGELFF
TRBV6-1	-	TRBD2	TRBJ2-1	TGTGCCGCCCTGCGGGAGTTGCACAATGAGCAGTTCTTC	CAALRELHNEQFF
TRBV28	-	TRBD1	TRBJ1-5	TGTGCCAGCAGCCTCGACAGGGTTGGTCAGCCCCAGCATTTT	CASSLDRVGQPQHF
TRBV5-1	-	TRBD2	TRBJ2-1	TGCGCCAGCAGCTTGGTAGCGGGGGCCTACAATGAGCAGTTCTTC	CASSLVAGAYNEQFF
TRBV5-1	-	TRBD1	TRBJ1-2	TGCGCCAGCAGCTTGGGGGACAGCCGAGGCTATGGCTACACCTTC	CASSLGDSRGYGYTF
TRBV5-1	-	TRBD2	TRBJ2-7	TGCGCCAGCAGCAAGACTAGCGCAGACTCCTACGAGCAGTACTTC	CASSKTSADSYEQYF
TRBV9	-	TRBD1	TRBJ1-6	TGTGCCAGCAGCGTAGGGGGTCGACAGGGGACCCATAATTCCCCCCTCCACTTT	CASSVGGRQGTHNSPLHF
TRBV20-1	-	-	TRBJ2-5	TGCGGTTGCGGCCATCAAGAGACCCAGTACTTC	CGCGHQETQYF
TRBV5-1	-	-	TRBJ2-3	TGCGCCAGCAGCTTGGGGAGGGTTGATACGCAGTATTTT	CASSLGRVDTQYF
TRBV30	-	TRBD1	TRBJ1-5	TGTGCCTGGAGCCCCAGGGGGGCTCAGCCCCAGCATTTT	CAWSPRGAQPQHF
TRBV25-1	-	-	TRBJ2-5	TGTGCCAGCAGTGAGGGTCGAGGAGAGACCCAGTACTTC	CASSEGRGETQYF
TRBV7-2	-	-	TRBJ1-2	TGTGCCAGCAGCTTAGCGCGGGGGCGCGATGGCTACACCTTC	CASSLARGRDGYTF
TRBV5-4	-	TRBD1	TRBJ2-7	TGTGCCAGCAGCCTTCGACAGGGGGCATACGAGCAGTACTTC	CASSLRQGAYEQYF
TRBV13	-	TRBD1	TRBJ2-6	TGTGCCAGCAGCTCCGACAGGGGGAAGTTTCCCGGGGCCAACGTCCTGACTTTC	CASSSDRGKFPGANVLTF
TRBV2	-	TRBD2	TRBJ2-3	TGTGCCAGCAGTGAGGAGCGGGGGTTGAATACGCAGTATTTT	CASSEERGLNTQYF
TRBV15	-	-	TRBJ2-1	TGTGCCACCAGCAGGGGAGCCGGCCGTGCTGAGCAGTTCTTC	CATSRGAGRAEQFF
TRBV19	-	-	TRBJ1-3	TGTGCCAGTAGTATACCGGGTCCGTACTCTGGAAACACCATATATTTT	CASSIPGPYSGNTIYF
TRBV10-3	-	TRBD2	TRBJ2-4	TGTGCCATCACCCCGGCGGGGGGGGACATTCAGTACTTC	CAITPAGGDIQYF
TRBV27	-	TRBD2	TRBJ2-7	TGTGCCAGCAGACCGGGACTAGCGTCCTACGAGCAGTACTTC	CASRPGLASYEQYF
TRBV7-9	-	-	TRBJ2-7	TGTGCCAGCAGCCTATGGACAGCCAGGCACGAGCAGTACTTC	CASSLWTARHEQYF
TRBV12-5	-	TRBD1	TRBJ2-1	TGTGCTAGTGGCCTGACAGGGGTCTACAATGAGCAGTTCTTC	CASGLTGVYNEQFF
TRBV7-2	-	-	TRBJ1-4	TGTGCCAGCAGCTTAGGACGGGGAAAACTGTTTTTT	CASSLGRGKLFF
TRBV10-3	-	-	TRBJ2-7	TGTGCCATCAGTGACAGACAGGCCCTTATCTACGAGCAGTACTTC	CAISDRQALIYEQYF
TRBV7-9	once	TRBD1	TRBJ1-2	TGTGCCAGCAGCCGGGACAGGGACAACTACACCTTC	CASSRDRDNYTF
TRBV19	-	-	TRBJ1-5	TGTGCCAGTACCCATCCGCCGGGGGGTCAGCCCCAGCATTTT	CASTHPPGGQPQHF
TRBV23-1	-	TRBD1	TRBJ1-2	TGCGCCAGCAGGATCGGGACAGGGGTTTTTGGTGGCTACACCTTC	CASRIGTGVFGGYTF
TRBV29-1	-	TRBD1	TRBJ1-2	TGCAGCGTTTCAAAGGGACAGATTAACTATGGCTACACCTTC	CSVSKGQINYGYTF
TRBV6-6	-	TRBD2	TRBJ2-3	TGTGCCAGCAGTCAGACTAGCGGGGGGGCAGATACGCAGTATTTT	CASSQTSGGADTQYF
TRBV5-6	-	-	TRBJ2-7	TGTGCCAGCAGTTGGGACTTCCGCTCCTACGAGCAGTACTTC	CASSWDFRSYEQYF
TRBV27	-	TRBD1	TRBJ1-2	TGTGCCAGCAGAATTACCGGGACAGGGAGCTATGGCTACACCTTC	CASRITGTGSYGYTF
TRBV6-1	-	TRBD1	TRBJ1-5	TGTGCCAGCAGCCGGGACAGGGGGAATCAGCCCCAGCATTTT	CASSRDRGNQPQHF
TRBV10-3	-	-	TRBJ2-5	TGTGCCATCAGTGTCTCGGCAGGCCAAGAGACCCAGTACTTC	CAISVSAGQETQYF
TRBV10-1	-	-	TRBJ1-6	TGCGCCTCTATCTCCTATAATTCACCCCTCCACTTT	CASISYNSPLHF
TRBV5-8	-	-	TRBJ2-1	TGTGCCAGCAGCTTGGGTTCCGGGATCGGGGACAATGAGCAGTTCTTC	CASSLGSGIGDNEQFF
TRBV4-2	once	TRBD2	TRBJ2-3	TGTGCCAGCAGCCCGGGACTAGCGGGACGAGGGGCAGATACGCAGTATTTT	CASSPGLAGRGADTQYF
TRBV6-6	-	-	TRBJ1-1	TGTGCCAGCAGTTCACAGGTGAACACTGAAGCTTTCTTT	CASSSQVNTEAFF
TRBV7-3	-	TRBD2	TRBJ2-1	TGTGCCAGCAGCTTAAGAGCGGGGGGCCAGGTTGAGCAGTTCTTC	CASSLRAGGQVEQFF
TRBV30	-	-	TRBJ1-2	TGTGCCTGGAGTGGGGGGCTTGGCTACACCTTC	CAWSGGLGYTF
TRBV19	-	-	TRBJ2-7	TGTGCCAGCCGCCAGTCAGGGGCCTACGAGCAGTACTTC	CASRQSGAYEQYF
TRBV7-9	-	-	TRBJ2-7	TGTGCCAGCAGCTTGGGTCTAGCCTACGAGCAGTACTTC	CASSLGLAYEQYF
TRBV5-4	-	TRBD1	TRBJ2-2	TGTGCCAGCAGCAAGCAGGGGGCCGACACCGGGGAGCTGTTTTTT	CASSKQGADTGELFF
TRBV7-9	-	TRBD2	TRBJ2-7	TGTGCCAGCAGCCATGGTGATAGGACTAGCATCGAGCAGTACTTC	CASSHGDRTSIEQYF
TRBV29-1	-	-	TRBJ1-4	TGCAGCGTTTTAGTCAGGGGCCCTAATGAAAAACTGTTTTTT	CSVLVRGPNEKLFF
TRBV30	-	TRBD1	TRBJ1-2	TGTGCCTGGAGTCCGGACAGGGAGAATGGCTACACCTTC	CAWSPDRENGYTF
TRBV10-3	few	TRBD1	TRBJ1-3	TGTGCCATCAGTGAGGGACAGGACGCTGGAAACACCATATATTTT	CAISEGQDAGNTIYF
TRBV5-4	few	-	TRBJ2-7	TGTGCCAGCAGCTTACGTGGACAGCCAAACGAGCAGTACTTC	CASSLRGQPNEQYF
TRBV30	-	-	TRBJ1-1	TGTGCCTGGAGGAGTCTGCTCTACACTGAAGCTTTCTTT	CAWRSLLYTEAFF
TRBV4-2	-	-	TRBJ1-2	TGTGCCAGCAGCCAACTAAGTACGTATGGCTACACCTTC	CASSQLSTYGYTF
TRBV5-6	-	TRBD2	TRBJ2-1	TGTGCCAGCAGCCGGACCCGGGGGGGTTACAATGAGCAGTTCTTC	CASSRTRGGYNEQFF
TRBV5-6	-	TRBD1	TRBJ2-2	TGTGCCAGCAGCTTCGGGACAGGGTACACCGGGGAGCTGTTTTTT	CASSFGTGYTGELFF
TRBV10-1	-	-	TRBJ1-6	TGCGCCAGCAGTGTCGACAGAGCATACTATAATTCACCCCTCCACTTT	CASSVDRAYYNSPLHF
TRBV19	-	-	TRBJ2-7	TGTGCCAGTAGTATGGTGGAGGGCTCCTACGAGCAGTACTTC	CASSMVEGSYEQYF